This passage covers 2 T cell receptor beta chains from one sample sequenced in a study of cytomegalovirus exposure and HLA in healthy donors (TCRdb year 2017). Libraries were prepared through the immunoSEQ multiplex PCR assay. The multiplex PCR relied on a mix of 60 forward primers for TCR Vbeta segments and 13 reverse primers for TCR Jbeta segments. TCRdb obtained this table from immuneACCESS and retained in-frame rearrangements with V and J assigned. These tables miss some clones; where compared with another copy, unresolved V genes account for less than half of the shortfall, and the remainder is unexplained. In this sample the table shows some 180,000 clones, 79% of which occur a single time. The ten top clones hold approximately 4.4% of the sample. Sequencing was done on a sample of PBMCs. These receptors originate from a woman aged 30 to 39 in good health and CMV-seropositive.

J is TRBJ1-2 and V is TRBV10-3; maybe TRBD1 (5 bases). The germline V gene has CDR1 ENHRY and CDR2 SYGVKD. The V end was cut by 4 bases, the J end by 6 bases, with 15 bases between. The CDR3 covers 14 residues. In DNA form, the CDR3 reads TGTGCCATCAGTGGGGCAGGGCGGGGGGATGGCTACACCTTC. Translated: CAISGAGRGDGYTF.

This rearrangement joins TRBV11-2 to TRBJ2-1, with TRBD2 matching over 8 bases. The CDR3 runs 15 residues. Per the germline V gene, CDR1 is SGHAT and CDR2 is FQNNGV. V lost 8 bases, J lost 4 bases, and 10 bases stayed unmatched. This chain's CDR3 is CASRELAGLYNEQFF. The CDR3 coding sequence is TGTGCCAGCCGCGAGCTAGCGGGTTTATACAATGAGCAGTTCTTC.